This T cell receptor (beta chain) was sequenced for a study of beta chain features in type 1 diabetes. Regarding the study as a whole: Significant though moderate, a shortening of TCRB CDR3s appeared in all four CD4+ subsets of Type 1 diabetes patients.

The investigators reverse transcribed all of the isolated RNA, so they sequenced expressed TCRB transcripts. It was found that naive, central memory and regulatory T cell samples averaged about 3.57 million reads. Libraries were prepared by immunoSEQ multiplex PCR; TCRdb keeps only in-frame clonotypes and omits some of them. The sample carries approximately 250,000 clones, roughly 25% recorded once. The CDR3 consists of 11 residues. Germline values: CDR1 SGDLS, CDR2 YYNGEE. A remark on this clone: Its target is not known. The junction differs from germline at one of its ends, possibly a read error.

The J gene is TRBJ1-1, the V gene TRBV9, with 11 bases identical to TRBD1. The sample consisted of naive CD4+ T cells from blood. This receptor was identified in a woman under 40 with type 1 diabetes. CDR3 nucleotide sequence: TGTGCCAGCAGCGCTGGACAGGGGGCGGAATTT. This encodes CASSAGQGAEF.